This paragraph covers one T cell receptor (beta chain) sequence. Its antigen is still unknown. In the PCR, 60 Vbeta and 13 Jbeta primers were used. Original data processing: Per a later analysis, the number of unique TCR beta chains was around 80 million, of which roughly 9.9 million were shared. Profiling relied on immunoSEQ multiplex PCR, and the TCRdb table lists in-frame clones only, not all of them. V, J and clone size derive from that table, while D and trimming were established from the DNA sequence. The repertoire holds approximately 97,000 clones, with around 73% as singletons. The sample is drawn from a study of cytomegalovirus exposure and HLA in healthy donors. Study background: Across about 400 genotyped donors, over 70% landed in the Caucasian-associated ancestry cluster. Study conclusions and caveats: High specificity and sensitivity for cytomegalovirus status were reported for the classifier.

This CDR3 contains 14 residues. V gave up 5 bases and J gave up 8 bases, with 16 bases separating them. Germline assignment: CDR1 SEHNR and CDR2 FQNEAQ (reference sequence). The rearrangement uses TRBV7-9 and TRBJ2-1, with D maybe TRBD2 (5 bases). The sample was PBMCs. The source of this sequence is a woman in her 40s in good health and CMV-seropositive. CDR3 coding DNA: TGTGCCAGCAGCCAACGGGGTAACGAGGATGAGCAGTTCTTC. Translation: CASSQRGNEDEQFF.